Here is one T cell receptor (beta chain) with its context. Its specificity is not known. The DNA is omitted, as the CDR3 cannot be located on it reliably, and the CDR3 follows TCRdb's listing. A multiplex PCR was run with 60 Vbeta primers and 13 Jbeta primers. Clones were sequenced by immunoSEQ multiplex PCR, and TCRdb holds only the in-frame ones, with some missing. This repertoire shows about 130,000 clones, around four fifths found once; its top ten account for roughly 5%. This entry comes from a study of cytomegalovirus exposure and HLA in healthy donors. As for the study in general: A data release that came early held roughly 90 million unique TCRs from HLA-typed donors. Whole-study findings and limits: Immune exposure information available was restricted to CMV serostatus.

The specimen was PBMCs. The sequence came from a man younger than 40 in good health and CMV-seronegative.

The CDR3: CASSWGQGTTEAFF. The chain employs TRBV21-1 and TRBJ1-1; no check of the table's D call, TRBD1, against the DNA was made. TRBV21-1 is tagged as a pseudogene. The CDR3 extends over 14 residues, inclusive of both ends.